This T cell receptor (beta chain) was obtained from a study of T cells after yellow fever vaccination. Findings of the study overall: Among primary-vaccination clones, most reappeared after the booster, at roughly 96% for CD4 and around 91% for CD8. Researchers report a weaker secondary response that nonetheless peaked faster, day 5 versus 15.

The 5'RACE template-switching step produced TCR cDNA and added a universal primer site and UMIs. Each CDR3 protein gets one entry after TCRdb re-called the 5' RACE reads with MiXCR. This table has 610,000 or so distinct CDR3 sequences, approximately 13% appearing once. This clonotype was recorded a few times. Antigen unknown. The material sequenced was PBMCs, taken on the day of the yellow fever booster vaccination. This receptor was identified in a man aged 25-45 years who received the YFV17D yellow fever vaccine.

The CDR3 spells CASSLPDRVGGYTF. The CDR3 DNA follows: TGCGCCAGCAGCTTGCCGGACAGGGTTGGTGGCTACACCTTC. The rearrangement joins TRBV5-1 to TRBJ1-2; 8 bases align to TRBD1. V shed 1 base and J 7 bases; nucleotides not matched to a gene: 6. CDR1 SGHRS and CDR2 YFSETQ come from the germline V gene. The CDR3 has 14 amino acids. The entire variable domain, with the rest obtained from reference TRBV5-1 and TRBJ1-2, is as follows: KAGVTQTPRYLIKTRGQQVTLSCSPISGHRSVSWYQQTPGQGLQFLFEYFSETQRNKGNFPGRFSGRQFSNSRSEMNVSTLELGDSALYLCASSLPDRVGGYTFGSGTRLTVV.